These 5 T cell receptor beta chains originate from one sample sequenced in a study of blood T cell repertoires in COVID-19. Assay: immunoSEQ multiplex PCR; the TCRdb copy retains only in-frame clones and omits some. The table shows 390,000 or so clones, with around 87% occurring only once. Sequenced material: peripheral blood. All receptors come from a woman in her twenties or thirties with COVID-19, enrolled during active disease.

The rearrangement joins TRBV27 to TRBJ1-6; D possibly corresponds to TRBD1 (6 bases). The V gene lost 2 bases and the J gene lost 6 bases, with 8 bases spanning the gap. The germline V gene has CDR1 MNHEY and CDR2 SMNVEV (reference sequence). This CDR3 has 14 amino acids. CDR3 bases: TGTGCCAGCAGTTTAGGGACACCTAATTCACCCCTCCACTTT. This gives the protein CASSLGTPNSPLHF.

The chain employs TRBV27 and TRBJ2-1; D might be TRBD1 (6 bases). CDR1 and CDR2 (germline): MNHEY, SMNVEV (reference sequence). Trimming cost V 2 bases and J 7 bases, with 12 bases left between them. This CDR3 spans 14 amino acids. CDR3 protein: CASSLGRGVNEQFF. CDR3 bases: TGTGCCAGCAGTTTAGGCAGGGGCGTGAATGAGCAGTTCTTC.

This chain joins TRBV19 and TRBJ1-1, with 12 bases aligning to TRBD1. The CDR3 totals 17 residues. V trimming: 4 bases; J trimming: 0 bases; junction bases outside the gene matches: 6. Germline V lookup: CDR1 LNHDA, CDR2 SQIVND (reference sequence). CDR3 sequence: CASSRWGTGGLNTEAFF. The CDR3 DNA follows: TGTGCCAGTAGTAGATGGGGGACAGGGGGCTTGAACACTGAAGCTTTCTTT.

The gene calls are TRBV25-1 and TRBJ2-2; no clear D. Looked up from germline, CDR1 is MGHDK and CDR2 is SYGVNS. The CDR3 length is 12 residues. V was clipped by 10 bases and J by 4 bases, with 10 bases between them. In nucleotides, the CDR3 is TGTGCCATCCTTCCCCCCACCGGGGAGCTGTTTTTT. It yields the protein CAILPPTGELFF.

The V call is TRBV3-1 (or the pseudogene TRBV3-2), the J call TRBJ2-7; 8 bases agree with TRBD1. From germline, CDR1 is LGHDT and CDR2 YNNKEL (reference sequence). This CDR3 comprises 13 residues. V gave up 4 bases and J gave up 4 bases; unmatched junction bases: 3. This CDR3 is CASSRQGAYEQYF. CDR3 in DNA: TGTGCCAGCAGCCGTCAGGGGGCATACGAGCAGTACTTC.